These 14 T cell receptor beta chains originate from one sample sequenced in a study of T cell responses to AZD1222 COVID-19 vaccine. Produced via immunoSEQ multiplex PCR; TCRdb's table is partial and in-frame only. The table records 90,000 to 130,000 clones, around 85% of them present only once. Material: peripheral blood, obtained on day 0 of AZD1222 vaccination. The receptors were gathered from an adult in good health.

V is TRBV18 and J is TRBJ2-5; D uncertain. Germline lookup yields CDR1 KGHSH and CDR2 LQKENI. The CDR3 runs to 12 residues. Between the trimmed V and J ends, which lost 2 bases and 5 bases, there was a span of 6 bases. The CDR3 nucleotides read TGTGCCAGCTCACCAAATGGGGAGACCCAGTACTTC. It specifies CASSPNGETQYF.

The genes are TRBV19 and TRBJ2-3; D unresolved. V lost 5 bases and J lost 2, with 8 bases in between. The CDR3 loop spans 13 amino acids. Germline-derived CDR1 and CDR2 are LNHDA and SQIVND (reference sequence). The CDR3 is CASSRRYTDTQYF. The CDR3 nucleotides read TGTGCCAGTAGTCGTCGATACACAGATACGCAGTATTTT.

The chain has TRBV24-1 and TRBJ1-4, with TRBD1 identical over 9 bases. Germline loops: CDR1 KGHDR, CDR2 SFDVKD. This CDR3 spans 17 amino acids. Losses at the gene ends were 4 bases for V and 2 bases for J; bases not matched to a gene: 7. This CDR3 is CATSDTGQGGTNEKLFF. CDR3 nucleotide sequence: TGTGCCACCAGTGACACGGGACAGGGTGGGACTAATGAAAAACTGTTTTTT.

The CDR3 bases are TGCGCCAGCAGCTTGGAGGGGGCCAACGTCCTGACTTTC. Its protein is CASSLEGANVLTF. The chain recombines TRBV5-1 with TRBJ2-6; D unresolved. The CDR3 is made up of 13 amino acids. Germline V gene sequence: CDR1 SGHRS, CDR2 YFSETQ. V lost 0 bases and J lost 4, with 2 bases in between.

In its sample, this clone was seen a few times. This sequence joins TRBV14 and TRBJ2-3; TRBD1 might be the D (5 bases). The CDR3 is 16 residues long. Trimming stripped 0 bases from V and 1 base from J, with 11 bases between. Germline V gene data show CDR1 as SGHDN and CDR2 as FVKESK. The CDR3 DNA reads TGTGCCAGCAGCCAAGATTCGAACAGGCGCACAGATACGCAGTATTTT. As protein: CASSQDSNRRTDTQYF. The variable domain in full, completed from reference TRBV14 and TRBJ2-3, reads EAGVTQFPSHSVIEKGQTVTLRCDPISGHDNLYWYRRVMGKEIKFLLHFVKESKQDESGMPNNRFLAERTGGTYSTLKVQPAELEDSGVYFCASSQDSNRRTDTQYFGPGTRLTVL.

This clone showed up just once. The gene calls are TRBV6-5 and TRBJ2-3; 10 bases are a match to TRBD2. V shed 6 bases, J shed 6 bases, and the junction held 9 bases outside the gene matches. Germline CDR1 is MNHEY and CDR2 is SVGAGI. The CDR3 sequence is 15 residues long. The CDR3 loop is CASSTSGGAGDTQYF. CDR3 sequence (DNA): TGTGCCAGCAGCACCAGCGGGGGGGCCGGGGATACGCAGTATTTT.

This clone has only a few counts. The V call is TRBV7-8, the J call TRBJ1-2; no clear D gene. Deletions cut 5 bases from V and 6 bases from J, with 13 bases between. The CDR3 length is 13 residues. CDR1 SGHVS and CDR2 FQNEAQ come from the germline V gene. The CDR3 loop reads CASSRETENGYTF. CDR3 nucleotide sequence: TGTGCCAGCAGCCGCGAAACTGAAAATGGCTACACCTTC. Full variable domain (outside the CDR3, taken from reference TRBV7-8 and TRBJ1-2): GAGVSQSPRYKVAKRGQDVALRCDPISGHVSLFWYQQALGQGPEFLTYFQNEAQLDKSGLPSDRFFAERPEGSVSTLKIQRTQQEDSAVYLCASSRETENGYTFGSGTRLTVV.

The chain combines TRBV6-5 with TRBJ1-5; D gene unclear. Germline loops: CDR1 MNHEY, CDR2 SVGAGI. CDR3 length equals 15 residues. The V gene lost 0 bases and the J gene lost 7 bases, with 13 bases spanning the gap. The CDR3 nucleotides are TGTGCCAGCAGTTACTCGAGGAGGGCTCGGCAGCCCCAGCATTTT. Translated: CASSYSRRARQPQHF.

In this sample, this clone turned up once. The genes are TRBV7-2 and TRBJ1-2; D is possibly TRBD1 (5 bases). Germline V CDR1 and CDR2: SGHTA, FQGNSA. CDR3 length: 14 amino acids. V was clipped by 5 bases and J by 3 bases, with 13 bases between them. CDR3: CASSDGRGYYGYTF. In nucleotides, the CDR3 is TGTGCCAGCAGCGACGGGCGGGGGTACTATGGCTACACCTTC.

The J gene is TRBJ2-5, the V gene TRBV5-1; 11 positions agree with TRBD2. The length of the CDR3 is 15 residues. The J segment lost 6 bases and the V segment lost 2 bases, leaving 6 bases of the junction unmatched. Germline lookup yields CDR1 SGHRS and CDR2 YFSETQ. This CDR3 is CASSLGTSGGKTQYF. CDR3 DNA: TGCGCCAGCAGCTTAGGGACTAGCGGTGGGAAGACCCAGTACTTC.

This rearrangement joins TRBV6-6 to TRBJ2-7; TRBD1 matches 9 bases. Per the germline V gene, CDR1 is MNHNY and CDR2 is SVGAGI (reference sequence). The CDR3 is made up of 15 amino acids. Trimming removed 7 bases from V and 3 bases from J; junction bases left unmatched: 10. CDR3 sequence reads: CASTTPGTGNYEQYF. CDR3 coding DNA: TGTGCCAGCACCACCCCCGGGACAGGGAACTACGAGCAGTACTTC.

The rearrangement uses TRBV6-5 and TRBJ1-1; 9 nucleotides match TRBD1. Germline CDR1 and CDR2: MNHEY and SVGAGI. CDR3 size: 14 residues. Losses at the gene ends were 4 bases for V and 1 base for J; bases not matched to a gene: 1. The CDR3 region has the DNA TGTGCCAGCAGTTTGGACAGGGGGAACACTGAAGCTTTCTTT. This codes for CASSLDRGNTEAFF.

This sequence joins TRBV4-1 and TRBJ2-3, with TRBD2 matching over 8 bases. The V and J ends lost 2 bases and 3 bases, in that order; junction bases with no gene match: 4. Looked up from germline, CDR1 is MGHRA and CDR2 is YSYEKL. The CDR3 is 15 amino acids. The CDR3 reads CASSQLGLATDTQYF. The CDR3 DNA is TGCGCCAGCAGCCAATTAGGACTAGCAACAGATACGCAGTATTTT.

The V call is TRBV2, the J call TRBJ1-5, with TRBD1 identical over 11 bases. This CDR3 has 14 residues. J was trimmed by 6 bases and V by 4 bases; bases with no gene match: 2. Germline V gene sequence: CDR1 SNHLY, CDR2 FYNNEI. The CDR3 region is CASSGDRGSQPQHF. The CDR3, as DNA: TGTGCCAGCAGTGGGGACAGGGGGTCTCAGCCCCAGCATTTT.